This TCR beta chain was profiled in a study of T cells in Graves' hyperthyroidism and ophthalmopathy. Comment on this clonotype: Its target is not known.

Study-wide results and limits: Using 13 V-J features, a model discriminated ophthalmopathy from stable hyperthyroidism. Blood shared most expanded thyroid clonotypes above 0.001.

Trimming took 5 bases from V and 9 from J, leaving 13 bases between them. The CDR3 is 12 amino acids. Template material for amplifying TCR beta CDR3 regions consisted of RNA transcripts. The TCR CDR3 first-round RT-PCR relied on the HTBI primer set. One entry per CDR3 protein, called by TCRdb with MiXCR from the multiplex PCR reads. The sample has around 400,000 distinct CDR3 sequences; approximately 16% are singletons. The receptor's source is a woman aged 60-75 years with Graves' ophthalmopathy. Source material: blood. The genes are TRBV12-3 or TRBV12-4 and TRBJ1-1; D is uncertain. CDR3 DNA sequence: TGTGCCAGCAGTCTCGGACCCAGACAAGCTTTCTTT. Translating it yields CASSLGPRQAFF.